This entry lists 18 T cell receptor beta chains sequenced from one sample in a study of T cells in Graves' hyperthyroidism and ophthalmopathy. Template material for amplifying TCR beta CDR3 regions consisted of RNA transcripts. The HTBI set primed first-round TCR CDR3 RT-PCR. TCRdb reprocessed the multiplex PCR reads with MiXCR, giving one entry per CDR3 protein. The data show hundreds of thousands of distinct CDR3 sequences, under 25% seen once. The sequenced sample consisted of blood. Receptor source: a man aged 30 to 39 with Graves' ophthalmopathy.

This chain joins TRBV28 and TRBJ1-2, with D possibly being TRBD1 (5 bases). V lost 6 bases and J 10 bases, leaving 15 bases between the germline ends. The V gene's germline CDR1 is MDHEN and CDR2 SYDVKM. This CDR3 contains 12 residues. CDR3 nucleotide sequence: TGTGCCAGCAGCCCCAGGGCATACGCCTACACCTTC. Encoded protein: CASSPRAYAYTF.

This clonotype was seen many times. The V gene is TRBV3-1, the J gene TRBJ2-1; D is undetermined. CDR3 length: 11 residues. Between the trimmed V and J ends, which lost 3 bases and 6 bases, there was a span of 3 bases. CDR1 LGHDT and CDR2 YNNKEL come from the germline V gene (reference sequence). DNA for the CDR3: TGTGCCAGCAGCCAGGGCAATGAGCAGTTCTTC. Amino acids: CASSQGNEQFF.

This clonotype was seen many times. The rearrangement links TRBV2 to TRBJ1-2; 11 bases agree with TRBD1. The J segment lost 4 bases and the V segment lost 6 bases, leaving 7 bases of the junction unmatched. Germline CDR1 reads SNHLY; CDR2 reads FYNNEI. The CDR3 length is 15 residues. CDR3 sequence reads: CASSPGTGGVYGYTF. DNA for the CDR3: TGTGCCAGCAGCCCCGGGACAGGGGGAGTCTATGGCTACACCTTC.

This clonotype occurred a few times. The chain links TRBV11-2 to TRBJ2-7, with D uncertain. Germline CDR1 SGHAT, CDR2 FQNNGV. V was shortened by 5 bases and J by 0 bases, with 14 bases between the two germline ends. There are 15 residues in the CDR3. The CDR3 sequence is CASSPRTSSSYEQYF. The DNA of the CDR3 is TGTGCCAGCAGCCCCCGGACCAGCAGCTCCTACGAGCAGTACTTC.

V usage is TRBV2 and J usage is TRBJ2-7; D perhaps matches TRBD1 (6 bases). V was cut by 2 bases and J by 2 bases, with 13 bases left in between. Germline V lookup: CDR1 SNHLY, CDR2 FYNNEI. The CDR3 extends over 15 amino acids. Here the CDR3 DNA reads TGTGCCAGCAGTGAAATGGGGACACCACCCTACGAGCAGTACTTC. It codes for CASSEMGTPPYEQYF. The whole variable domain, remainder taken from reference TRBV2 and TRBJ2-7, is EPEVTQTPSHQVTQMGQEVILRCVPISNHLYFYWYRQILGQKVEFLVSFYNNEISEKSEIFDDQFSVERPDGSNFTLKIRSTKLEDSAMYFCASSEMGTPPYEQYFGPGTRLTVT.

CDR3 amino acids: CASSVDSGAYNEQFF. For the CDR3, the DNA is TGTGCCAGCAGCGTAGATAGCGGGGCCTACAATGAGCAGTTCTTC. The chain joins TRBV9 to TRBJ2-1, with 8 positions matching TRBD2. The CDR3 has 15 amino acids. After removal of 0 bases from V and 2 bases from J, the junction contained 1 base not matched to a gene. Germline loops: CDR1 SGDLS, CDR2 YYNGEE.

This chain links TRBV2 with TRBJ2-7; D is perhaps TRBD1 (6 bases). Between the trimmed V and J ends, which lost 3 bases and 3 bases, there was a span of 12 bases. Per the germline V gene, CDR1 is SNHLY and CDR2 is FYNNEI. This CDR3 has 14 amino acids. CDR3 sequence (DNA): TGTGCCAGCAGTGATGCTCAGGGGTTCTACGAGCAGTACTTC. This gives the protein CASSDAQGFYEQYF. Drawing the rest from reference TRBV2 and TRBJ2-7, the complete variable domain is EPEVTQTPSHQVTQMGQEVILRCVPISNHLYFYWYRQILGQKVEFLVSFYNNEISEKSEIFDDQFSVERPDGSNFTLKIRSTKLEDSAMYFCASSDAQGFYEQYFGPGTRLTVT.

This clonotype was counted ten times or more. This chain links TRBV3-1 with TRBJ2-7; D is undetermined. The CDR3 consists of 11 residues. Trimming cost V 3 bases and J 5 bases, with 5 bases left between them. Germline V gene lookup returns CDR1 LGHDT and CDR2 YNNKEL (reference sequence). This CDR3 is CASSQSNEQYF. In DNA form, the CDR3 reads TGTGCCAGCAGCCAGAGTAACGAGCAGTACTTC.

This CDR3 reads CASSTHRFDTEAFF. The CDR3 DNA sequence: TGTGCCAGCAGCACTCACCGGTTTGACACTGAAGCTTTCTTT. The gene calls are TRBV9 and TRBJ1-1; no definite D call. Germline loops: CDR1 SGDLS, CDR2 YYNGEE. This CDR3 is 14 amino acids long. The V and J ends lost 4 bases and 3 bases respectively, with 13 bases between them.

In its sample, this clonotype was seen many times. The rearrangement uses TRBV5-1 and TRBJ1-1; D is uncertain. The CDR3 is made up of 14 amino acids. The germline V and J ends were trimmed by 0 bases and 4 bases, with 10 bases remaining between them. From germline, CDR1 is SGHRS and CDR2 YFSETQ. CDR3 bases: TGCGCCAGCAGCTTGGGGCCGGGCTCCACTGAAGCTTTCTTT. Translated, it gives CASSLGPGSTEAFF.

V is TRBV20-1 and J is TRBJ1-5; 8 bases are a match to TRBD1. Germline assignment: CDR1 DFQATT and CDR2 SNEGSKA (reference sequence). The CDR3 consists of 16 residues. With 5 bases clipped from V and 0 bases from J, the junction kept 9 bases outside the gene matches. CDR3 residues: CSAYWTGSDSNQPQHF. Written as DNA, the CDR3 is TGCAGTGCTTATTGGACAGGGTCCGATAGCAATCAGCCCCAGCATTTT.

V and J are TRBV27 and TRBJ1-5, with D possibly being TRBD1 (5 bases). The CDR3 contains 15 residues. Trimming took 6 bases from V and 6 from J, leaving 18 bases between them. In germline, CDR1 is MNHEY, CDR2 SMNVEV (reference sequence). The CDR3 nucleotides are TGTGCCAGCAGAACCTCCTGGGGCCCCAGTCAGCCCCAGCATTTT. It is translated as CASRTSWGPSQPQHF.

J is TRBJ2-2 and V is TRBV2; D unclear. This CDR3 spans 14 amino acids. V gave up 7 bases and J gave up 0 bases, with 9 bases separating them. CDR1 is SNHLY, CDR2 FYNNEI, per germline. Written as DNA, the CDR3 is TGTGCCAGCAACCCTACGGCGAACACCGGGGAGCTGTTTTTT. Translation gives CASNPTANTGELFF.

This clonotype has at least ten counts. The genes are TRBV28 and TRBJ1-4, with D uncertain. V lost 6 bases, J lost 8 bases, and 22 bases lay in between. Germline V CDR1 and CDR2: MDHEN, SYDVKM. CDR3 length: 16 amino acids. CDR3 bases: TGTGCCAGCAGCTACGACAAGCCTGAAGACGGAGAAAAACTGTTTTTT. Its protein is CASSYDKPEDGEKLFF.

This clonotype showed up many times. The genes are TRBV28 and TRBJ2-5; D gene uncertain. The ends were cut back, 10 bases at V and 5 bases at J, with 11 bases in the middle. Germline loops: CDR1 MDHEN, CDR2 SYDVKM. There are 11 residues in the CDR3. Here the CDR3 reads CATGSLETQYF. CDR3 sequence (DNA): TGTGCCACCGGGTCCCTGGAGACCCAGTACTTC.

This clonotype has only a few counts. The V and J genes are TRBV4-2 and TRBJ2-1; D gene ambiguous. Germline assignment: CDR1 LGHNA and CDR2 YNFKEQ. The CDR3 is 15 residues long. V gave up 0 bases and J gave up 5 bases, with 11 bases separating them. As DNA, the CDR3 is TGTGCCAGCAGCCAAGATCAGAGTTCCAACAATGAGCAGTTCTTC. This translates into CASSQDQSSNNEQFF.

This clonotype was recorded a few times. The V and J genes are TRBV7-6 and TRBJ1-4, with no clear D. From germline, CDR1 is SGHVS and CDR2 FNYEAQ. The CDR3 is made up of 13 amino acids. V lost 2 bases and J lost 7, with 8 bases in between. The CDR3 DNA is TGTGCCAGCAGCTTACAGATCTTTGAAAAACTGTTTTTT. This codes for CASSLQIFEKLFF.

This clonotype has a handful of counts. The chain links TRBV29-1 to TRBJ2-2; 7 nucleotides agree with TRBD2. The V and J ends lost 4 bases and 7 bases, in that order; junction bases with no gene match: 9. Germline V CDR1 and CDR2: SQVTM, ANQGSEA. The CDR3 is made up of 14 amino acids. In nucleotides, the CDR3 is TGCAGCGTTGGAACTAGCGCAAGGAGCGGGGAGCTGTTTTTT. Translating it yields CSVGTSARSGELFF.